This T cell receptor (beta chain) was identified in a study of response to subunit inactivated influenza vaccine. Study conclusions and caveats: The authors offered the suggestion that each seasonal influenza vaccination recruits few new T cells.

In the case of this clonotype: Its antigen is not identified.

Germline V lookup: CDR1 ENHRY, CDR2 SYGVKD. J was trimmed by 6 bases and V by 8 bases; bases with no gene match: 10. The CDR3 consists of 13 residues. MiXCR, run by TCRdb on the RT-PCR reads, gives a single entry per CDR3 protein. The table records about 650,000 distinct CDR3 sequences, 14% of them present only once. The J gene is TRBJ2-7, the V gene TRBV10-3; 7 bases map to TRBD1. This specimen was PBMCs from blood, taken 14 days before vaccination. This receptor was taken from a man aged 50 to 59 who received an inactivated influenza vaccine. The CDR3 nucleotides read TGTGCCATCGGATTGAGACAGGGAATCGAGCAGTACTTC. It encodes CAIGLRQGIEQYF.